This T cell receptor (beta chain) was sequenced in a study of cytomegalovirus exposure and HLA in healthy donors (dated by TCRdb to the late 2010s). Looking at the study overall: According to a later analysis, one platform produced both the roughly 130 validation repertoires and the roughly 660 repertoires of the first cohort. In addition to the first cohort of 500 to 850 subjects, a separate validation cohort of 120 different subjects was used. To predict cytomegalovirus infection status, the study combined high-throughput TCR immunosequencing, statistical association of individual TCRs with disease status, and machine learning. The study was designed to test whether signatures of past pathogen exposure could be identified by cataloging public T cell receptors.

Concerning this clone itself: This receptor's antigen is unknown. Base qualities are missing; no much larger clone stands one base away.

What the research found in general, with its limitations: Across donors, most TCR sequences were observed very rarely, whereas some public TCRs were present in many individuals. The study listed 164 TCR beta chains as associated with cytomegalovirus. Subsequent analysis determined that TCRs grouped into clusters in the first cohort also showed a tendency toward co-occurrence across the approximately 110 validation repertoires, and approximately 94% of cluster scores exceeded 0. It was suggested by the authors that the approach could potentially be generalized to other disease states and immunological phenotypes. All 120 or so repertoires were used to score co-occurrence in the validation cohort in a later analysis, because that analysis had no HLA typing for the cohort. In both the original and validation cohorts, the classifier was reported to diagnose cytomegalovirus status with high specificity and sensitivity. In vitro tests confirmed that a few of the cytomegalovirus-associated TCR beta chains recognize cytomegalovirus antigens.

Libraries came from the immunoSEQ multiplex PCR assay. The authors processed their data as follows. To diagnose cytomegalovirus status from the catalog of TCR beta chain sequences, a statistical classification framework was built. TCRdb's version of the immuneACCESS table is confined to in-frame rearrangements and falls short of the full clone set. An unresolved V gene accounts for under half of the shortfall where checked; the remainder is of unknown origin. V and J calls plus clone size are reproduced from that table; the DNA served to infer D and trimming. The sample contains some 310,000 clones, 88% of them found a single time. The ten largest clones add up to roughly 0.88% of the sample. The CDR3, from cysteine to phenylalanine, totals 15 residues. The CDR3 DNA has 45 bases and is translated from base 1. V lost 6 bases and J lost 3 bases, and the count of bases not matched to a germline gene is 7. According to the germline V gene, CDR1 reads SNHLY and CDR2 reads FYNNEI.

The donors were included in the validation cohort of approximately 130 subjects, a group kept apart from the roughly 680-subject first cohort. The TCR comes from a man under 40 in good health and CMV-seronegative. The sequenced material came from PBMCs. Recombination connected TRBV2 to TRBJ2-5, and 10 bases in between align with TRBD2. CDR3 reads: CASSPGTSEEETQYF. The nucleotide sequence is TGTGCCAGCAGCCCCGGGACTAGCGAAGAAGAGACCCAGTACTTC.